This T cell receptor beta chain was found in a study of CD8+ T cells in alopecia areata. The CDR3 has 12 amino acids. V lost 6 bases, J lost 4 bases, and 9 bases lay in between. Per germline, CDR1 SQVTM and CDR2 ANQGSEA. Extracted RNA was reverse transcribed, and the resulting cDNA served as sequencing template. Method: immunoSEQ multiplex PCR; TCRdb's copy keeps in-frame clones and lacks some. The table shows around 190,000 clones, with more than 50% occurring only once. The treatment is: oral pan-JAK inhibitor, 5-10 mg twice daily. The chain carries TRBV29-1 and TRBJ2-2; no reliable D call. Specimen: CD4+ T cells sorted from blood, collected at week 24, from a patient treated with tofacitinib. This clonotype was obtained from a human donor with alopecia areata. In DNA, the CDR3 is TGCAGCGTAGGTTTTCCCACCGGGGAGCTGTTTTTT. It is translated as CSVGFPTGELFF.